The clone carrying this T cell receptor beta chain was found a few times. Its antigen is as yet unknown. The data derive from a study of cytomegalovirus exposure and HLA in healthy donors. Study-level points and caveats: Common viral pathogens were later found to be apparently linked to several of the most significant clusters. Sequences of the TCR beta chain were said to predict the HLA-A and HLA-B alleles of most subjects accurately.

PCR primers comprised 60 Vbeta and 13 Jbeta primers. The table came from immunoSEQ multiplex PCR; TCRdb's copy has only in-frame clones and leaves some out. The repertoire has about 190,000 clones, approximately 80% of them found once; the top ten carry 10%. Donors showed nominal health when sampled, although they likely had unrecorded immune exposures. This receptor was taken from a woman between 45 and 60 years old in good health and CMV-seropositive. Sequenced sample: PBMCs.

The CDR3 is CASSPGRGEGEKLFF. In nucleotides, the CDR3 is TGTGCCAGCAGCCCCGGCCGGGGAGAAGGTGAAAAACTGTTTTTT. This sequence joins TRBV7-9 and TRBJ1-4; no definite D call. Between the trimmed V and J ends, which lost 5 bases and 7 bases, there was a span of 17 bases. Per germline, CDR1 SEHNR and CDR2 FQNEAQ (reference sequence). The CDR3 extends over 15 amino acids.